Below, one T cell receptor (beta chain) is given with its context. Deletions cut 6 bases from V and 1 base from J, with 9 bases between. This CDR3 is 13 amino acids long. From germline, CDR1 is MDHEN and CDR2 SYDVKM. The sample originates from a study of blood T cell repertoires in COVID-19. Study-wide background: Both acute and convalescent COVID-19 samples were obtained from the United States, Italy and Spain. Sample material is recorded as cDNA or gDNA derived from T cells, B-cell-depleted T cells, or PBMCs.

The protocol was immunoSEQ multiplex PCR, while the TCRdb copy is restricted to in-frame clones and leaves out a portion. The sample has under 300,000 clones; roughly four fifths are singletons. The genes are TRBV28 and TRBJ1-1; D is possibly TRBD1 (5 bases). The sample taken for sequencing was peripheral blood. This clonotype originated in a woman under 30 with acute or convalescent COVID-19. This CDR3 reads CASSLGQNTEAFF. The CDR3 DNA follows: TGTGCCAGCAGCCTCGGACAGAACACTGAAGCTTTCTTT.